The sequence of this T cell receptor beta chain was determined in a study of CD8 T cells in ankylosing spondylitis. The trim removed 7 bases at V and 3 bases at J, leaving 22 bases unmatched. From germline, CDR1 is MNHEY and CDR2 SMNVEV (reference sequence). The CDR3 runs 20 residues. General observations from the study: Roughly 8 highly homologous variants made up a TCR beta motif, and this motif appeared characteristic of ankylosing spondylitis blood.

MiXCR was run by TCRdb on the 5' RACE reads, yielding one entry per CDR3 protein. The data show about 330,000 distinct CDR3 sequences, with 8% seen just once and just over 14% held by the top ten. In its sample, this clonotype was seen many times. Its target is unknown. The receptor was isolated from a male donor with ankylosing spondylitis. The rearrangement joins TRBV27 to TRBJ2-1; 9 positions agree with TRBD2. Sequencing was carried out using blood, either unsorted or a sorted T cell fraction (not recorded which). As DNA, the CDR3 is TGTGCCAGCACCCAAATGACTAGCGGATCTTTTTTACTTTTCTACAATGAGCAGTTCTTC. Residues: CASTQMTSGSFLLFYNEQFF.